This TCR beta chain was sequenced during a study of Graves' ophthalmopathy and Graves' hyperthyroidism. Study results and limitations: Most expanded clonotypes from thyroid (those above 0.001 frequency) were also found in blood.

RNA transcripts served as template for amplifying TCR beta CDR3 sequences. RT-PCR was first run with HTBI primers, then multiplex PCR in a second round. Each CDR3 protein gets one entry after TCRdb re-called the multiplex PCR reads with MiXCR. The sample yields 680,000 or so distinct CDR3 sequences, approximately 22% seen once. The sample holds a few counts of this clonotype. Its antigen is undetermined. PBMCs came from less than 12 ml of fresh peripheral blood. The CDR3 covers 17 residues. J was trimmed by 0 bases and V by 10 bases; bases with no gene match: 12. Germline V CDR1 and CDR2: ENHRY, SYGVKD.

Material: peripheral blood. The TCR was taken from a woman aged 18-29 years with stable Graves' hyperthyroidism. Some clones in this sample may be carry-over from other donors' samples. The chain joins TRBV10-3 to TRBJ1-5, with 10 bases matching TRBD1. The CDR3 nucleotides are TGTGCCACTCTACCGGGACAGGGGATTGATAGCAATCAGCCCCAGCATTTT. Translated: CATLPGQGIDSNQPQHF.